Listed here is a single T cell receptor (beta chain). The antigen is unknown. The data were obtained in a study of CD8 T cells in ankylosing spondylitis. The study, taken as a whole, reports: A motif in TCR beta, a set of 8 or 9 highly homologous variants, appeared characteristic of ankylosing spondylitis blood. Existing reports had already noted some motif variants in reactive arthritis synovial fluid and blood. Disease-linked clones displayed a CD8+ phenotype and appeared relatively rarely in peripheral blood. Clones linked to disease were reported to show significant enrichment in matched ankylosing spondylitis synovial fluid.

TCRdb used MiXCR to reprocess the 5' RACE reads, holding one entry per CDR3 protein. Of roughly 440,000 distinct CDR3 sequences detected, under 20% appear once; the ten largest clones hold just over 1%. Germline CDR1 is SEHNR and CDR2 is FQNEAQ (reference sequence). The length of the CDR3 is 14 residues. V was trimmed by 5 bases and J by 3 bases, leaving 11 bases between them. This receptor was obtained from a male donor with ankylosing spondylitis. The genes are TRBV7-9 and TRBJ2-1; no clear D gene. Material: blood, either unsorted or a sorted T cell fraction (not recorded which). The CDR3: CASSPIGSYNEQFF. The CDR3 DNA sequence: TGTGCCAGCAGCCCAATAGGTAGCTACAATGAGCAGTTCTTC.